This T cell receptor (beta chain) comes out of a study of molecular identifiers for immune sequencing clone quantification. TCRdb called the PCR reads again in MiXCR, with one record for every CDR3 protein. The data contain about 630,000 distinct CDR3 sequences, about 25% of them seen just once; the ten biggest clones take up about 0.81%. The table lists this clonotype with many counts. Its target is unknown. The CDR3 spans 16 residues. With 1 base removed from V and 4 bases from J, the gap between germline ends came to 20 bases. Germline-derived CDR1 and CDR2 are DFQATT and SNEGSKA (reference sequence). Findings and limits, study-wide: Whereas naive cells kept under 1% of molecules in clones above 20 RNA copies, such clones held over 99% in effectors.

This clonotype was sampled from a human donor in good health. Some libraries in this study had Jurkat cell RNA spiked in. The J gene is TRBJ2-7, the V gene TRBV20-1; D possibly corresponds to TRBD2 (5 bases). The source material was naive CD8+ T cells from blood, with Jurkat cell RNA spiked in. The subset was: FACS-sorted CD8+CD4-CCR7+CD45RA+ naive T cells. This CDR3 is CSARALDRVVRYEQYF. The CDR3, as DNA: TGCAGTGCTAGAGCACTAGATCGAGTGGTGCGGTACGAGCAGTACTTC.